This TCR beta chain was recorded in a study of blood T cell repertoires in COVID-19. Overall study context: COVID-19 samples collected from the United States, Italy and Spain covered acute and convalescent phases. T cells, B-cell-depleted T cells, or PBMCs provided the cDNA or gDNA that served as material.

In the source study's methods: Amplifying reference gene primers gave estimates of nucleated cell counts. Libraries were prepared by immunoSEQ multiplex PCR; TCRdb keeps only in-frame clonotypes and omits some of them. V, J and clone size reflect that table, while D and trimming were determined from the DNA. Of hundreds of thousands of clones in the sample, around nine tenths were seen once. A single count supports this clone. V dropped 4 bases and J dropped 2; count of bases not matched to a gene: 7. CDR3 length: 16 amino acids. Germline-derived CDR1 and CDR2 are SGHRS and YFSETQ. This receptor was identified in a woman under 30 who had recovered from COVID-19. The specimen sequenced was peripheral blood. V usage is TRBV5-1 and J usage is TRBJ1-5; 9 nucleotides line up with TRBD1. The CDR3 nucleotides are TGCGCCAGCAGCACCGGGACAGGGAACGGCAATCAGCCCCAGCATTTT. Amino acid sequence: CASSTGTGNGNQPQHF.